This TCR beta chain was sequenced in a study of T cells after yellow fever vaccination. Study-wide points: Reappearing after the booster were most of the clones from primary vaccination (roughly 96% CD4, 85% to 90% CD8). Although the secondary response was weaker, it peaked faster, at day 5 versus 15.

In the case of this clonotype: Its cognate antigen is unknown.

The CDR3 runs to 13 residues. V dropped 8 bases and J dropped 7 bases, with 14 bases sitting between them. Germline V gene data show CDR1 as SGHTA and CDR2 as FQGTGA. A universal primer site and UMIs were added as TCR cDNA was made by 5'RACE template switching. One entry per CDR3 protein, called by TCRdb with MiXCR from the 5' RACE reads. This table holds approximately 160,000 distinct CDR3 sequences, roughly 8.8% found once. This chain joins TRBV7-3 and TRBJ2-2, with no clear D. The specimen was CD8+ T cells sorted from PBMCs, collected 45 days after the yellow fever booster vaccination. This TCR derives from a man aged 18 to 29 who received the YFV17D yellow fever vaccine. The DNA of the CDR3 is TGTGCCAGCGGATACACGGACGGCGGGGAGCTGTTTTTT. It translates to CASGYTDGGELFF.